What follows describes a single T cell receptor beta chain. What it binds is unknown. The CDR3 spans 15 residues. Per the germline V gene, CDR1 is LGHNA and CDR2 is YSLEER. The data were taken from a study of CXCR3-negative and CXCR3-positive naive CD8 T cells. TRB cDNA libraries were made by UMI-labeled 5' RACE. TCRdb reprocessed the 5' RACE reads and stores each CDR3 protein as one record, lacking DNA. Its table lists around 24,000 distinct CDR3 sequences. Cells that were CD45RO-CCR7+CD27+CD95- constituted naive CD8+ T cells. Study results and limitations: Surface CD5 matched across naive subsets, and TRB CDR3 properties served to infer TCR strength. More hydrophobic TRB CDR3s were found in CXCR3-positive naive cells than in CXCR3-negative naive cells.

What was sequenced was naive CXCR3- CD8+ T cells from blood. The sample's subset: CD45RO-CCR7+CD27+CD95- naive CD8+ T cells lacking CXCR3 (TNR3-). The chain couples TRBV4-3 to TRBJ2-5; TCRdb names TRBD2, which stays unverified in the absence of DNA. This sequence originates from a human donor in good health. Some clones in this sample may be carry-over from other donors' samples. The CDR3 region is CASSQFGGAGETQYF.